This T cell receptor (beta chain) came from a study of neurological immune-mediated disorders. cDNA was made by 5'RACE with 10-nucleotide random UMIs. TCRdb ran MiXCR on the 5' RACE reads and lists one entry per CDR3 protein. Among around 20,000 distinct CDR3 sequences listed, roughly 10% were seen once. This clonotype was seen many times. This CDR3 comprises 15 residues. Germline CDR1 reads SGHTA; CDR2 reads FQGNSA. Trimming shortened V by 5 bases and J by 7 bases, and 20 bases separated the two germline ends. The V and J genes are TRBV7-2 and TRBJ2-5, with D uncertain. The receptor was isolated from a woman between 55 and 75 years old with HTLV-1-associated myelopathy (HAM/TSP). Sequenced input: PBMCs. CDR3 sequence (DNA): TGTGCCAGCAGCCATAGAGATATAATTTTAGGGACCCAGTACTTC. Amino acid sequence: CASSHRDIILGTQYF.